Detailed here is one T cell receptor (beta chain). This entry is derived from a study of blood T cell repertoires in COVID-19. This CDR3 has 17 residues. From germline, CDR1 is MNHEY and CDR2 SVGEGT. V lost 2 bases, J lost 1 base, and 6 bases stayed unmatched. Assay used: immunoSEQ multiplex PCR; TCRdb lists only in-frame clones, some missing. This sample carries a few hundred thousand clones, more than 80% of them seen once, and the ten largest clones take about 2.2%. The rearrangement links TRBV6-2 or TRBV6-3 to TRBJ1-3; TRBD1 matches 9 bases. The sequence derives from a man aged 30 to 45 who had recovered from COVID-19. The sample consisted of peripheral blood. This CDR3 reads CASSYGTGGASGNTIYF. CDR3 nucleotide sequence: TGTGCCAGCAGTTACGGAACAGGGGGCGCGTCTGGAAACACCATATATTTT.